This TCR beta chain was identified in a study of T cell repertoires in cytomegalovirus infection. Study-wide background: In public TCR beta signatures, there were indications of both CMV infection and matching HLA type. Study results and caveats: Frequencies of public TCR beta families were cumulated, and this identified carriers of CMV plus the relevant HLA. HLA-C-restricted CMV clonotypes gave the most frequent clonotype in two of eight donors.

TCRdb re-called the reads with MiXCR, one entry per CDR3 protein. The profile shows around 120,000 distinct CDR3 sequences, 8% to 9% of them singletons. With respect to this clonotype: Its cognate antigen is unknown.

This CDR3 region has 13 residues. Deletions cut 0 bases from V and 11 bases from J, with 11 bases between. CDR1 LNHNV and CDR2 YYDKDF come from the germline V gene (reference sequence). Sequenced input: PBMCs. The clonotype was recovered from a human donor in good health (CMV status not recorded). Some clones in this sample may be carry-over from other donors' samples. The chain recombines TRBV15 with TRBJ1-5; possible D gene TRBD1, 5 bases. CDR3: CATSREWGRTQHF. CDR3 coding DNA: TGTGCCACCAGCAGAGAGTGGGGACGGACCCAGCATTTT.